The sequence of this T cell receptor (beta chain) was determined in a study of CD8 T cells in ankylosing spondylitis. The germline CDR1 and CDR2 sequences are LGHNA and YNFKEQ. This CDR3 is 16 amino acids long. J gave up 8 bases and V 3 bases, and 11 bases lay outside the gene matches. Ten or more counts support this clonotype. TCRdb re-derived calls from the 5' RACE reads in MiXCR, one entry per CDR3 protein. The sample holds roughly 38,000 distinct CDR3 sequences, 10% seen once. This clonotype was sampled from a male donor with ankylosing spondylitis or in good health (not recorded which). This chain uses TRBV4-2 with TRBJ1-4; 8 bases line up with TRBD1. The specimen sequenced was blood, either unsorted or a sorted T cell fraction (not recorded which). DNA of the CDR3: TGTGCCAGCAGCCAGGAGTACAGGGGGATAAAGGAAAAACTGTTTTTT. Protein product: CASSQEYRGIKEKLFF.